One and the same sample provided the 30 T cell receptor beta chains below, sequenced in a study of T cells in Graves' hyperthyroidism and ophthalmopathy. RNA transcripts served as the template for amplifying TCR beta CDR3 regions. An initial round of RT-PCR targeting the TCR CDR3 relied on the HTBI primer set. TCRdb called the multiplex PCR reads again in MiXCR, with one record for every CDR3 protein. The sample lists some 600,000 distinct CDR3 sequences, more than 11% occurring once. Sequenced: blood. Source of these receptors: a woman younger than 45 with Graves' hyperthyroidism that later progressed to Graves' ophthalmopathy.

This clonotype was seen many times. This chain joins TRBV2 and TRBJ2-1, with 8 bases fitting TRBD1. J lost 8 bases, V lost 4 bases, and 1 base had no gene match. CDR1 is SNHLY, CDR2 FYNNEI, per germline. The CDR3 covers 12 residues. CDR3 loop: CASSAGGDEQFF. CDR3 nucleotides: TGTGCCAGCAGTGCAGGGGGCGATGAGCAGTTCTTC.

This clonotype was seen only a few times. This sequence joins TRBV7-9 and TRBJ2-6; TRBD1 aligns across 7 bases. This CDR3 is built from 17 residues. The trim removed 5 bases at V and 4 bases at J, leaving 11 bases unmatched. The V gene's germline CDR1 is SEHNR and CDR2 FQNEAQ (reference sequence). The CDR3 spells CASSLGQSVAGANVLTF. Here the CDR3 DNA reads TGTGCCAGCAGCCTGGGACAGTCAGTGGCAGGGGCCAACGTCCTGACTTTC.

The chain links TRBV15 to TRBJ2-1, with 10 bases aligning to TRBD1. V shed 4 bases and J 9 bases; nucleotides not matched to a gene: 9. The CDR3 has 15 amino acids. Germline CDR1 reads LNHNV; CDR2 reads YYDKDF (reference sequence). The CDR3 coding sequence is TGTGCCACCAGCACCAGGACAGGGGGGTTAGTTGAGCAGTTCTTC. Amino acid sequence: CATSTRTGGLVEQFF.

This clonotype was detected many times. This CDR3 reads CASRTDSGSYNEQFF. CDR3 in DNA: TGTGCCAGCAGGACGGACAGCGGGTCCTACAATGAGCAGTTCTTC. The gene calls are TRBV12-3 or TRBV12-4 and TRBJ2-1; either TRBD1 or TRBD2 may fit D (6 bases each). V was pared by 6 bases and J by 1 base, with 13 bases between. The CDR3 runs to 15 residues.

This clonotype was seen ten or more times. The chain carries TRBV12-3 or TRBV12-4 and TRBJ2-1; D gene unclear. The length of the CDR3 is 15 residues. V lost 10 bases to trimming and J lost 0 bases, with 16 bases between them. CDR3 loop: CAIILSASSYNEQFF. Here the CDR3 DNA reads TGTGCCATCATTCTTTCAGCCAGCTCCTACAATGAGCAGTTCTTC.

The gene calls are TRBV19 and TRBJ1-2; TRBD1 might be the D (6 bases). V lost 4 bases, J lost 1 base, and 10 bases lay in between. The CDR3 length is 14 residues. The germline V gene encodes CDR1 LNHDA and CDR2 SQIVND (reference sequence). The CDR3 here is CASSKGQLNYGYTF. For the CDR3, the DNA is TGTGCCAGTAGTAAAGGACAGCTTAACTATGGCTACACCTTC.

This clonotype came up a few times. The V gene is TRBV18, the J gene TRBJ1-1; D remains unclear. This CDR3 has 16 residues. The germline V gene has CDR1 KGHSH and CDR2 LQKENI. V lost 3 bases, J lost 1 base, and 15 bases lay in between. CDR3 nucleotides: TGTGCCAGCTCACCGTTTCGATCTAGCTGGAACACTGAAGCTTTCTTT. Translated: CASSPFRSSWNTEAFF.

This clonotype was seen ten or more times. The chain couples TRBV2 to TRBJ1-3; D is unresolved. The CDR3 length is 12 residues. Trimming pared 3 bases from V and 6 bases from J, leaving 6 bases between. CDR1 is SNHLY, CDR2 FYNNEI, per germline. CDR3: CASSDFVNTIYF. CDR3 bases: TGTGCCAGCAGTGATTTTGTAAACACCATATATTTT.

This clonotype occurred many times. V usage is TRBV11-3 and J usage is TRBJ2-5; 11 bases align to TRBD1. This CDR3 region has 16 residues. Trimming took 3 bases from V and 5 from J; bases not matched to a gene: 8. In germline, CDR1 is SGHNT, CDR2 YENEEA. CDR3 DNA sequence: TGTGCCAGCAGCTTGGCCGGGACAGGGGGTCCGGAGACCCAGTACTTC. This translates into CASSLAGTGGPETQYF.

A few counts support this clonotype. Written as DNA, the CDR3 is TGTGCCAGCAGCTTAATTAGAGCAGGAGATGAAAAACTGTTTTTT. Protein sequence: CASSLIRAGDEKLFF. The J gene is TRBJ1-4, the V gene TRBV7-9; D unclear. V was cut by 2 bases and J by 6 bases, with 13 bases left in between. The CDR3 length is 15 residues. Germline loops: CDR1 SEHNR, CDR2 FQNEAQ (reference sequence).

This clonotype has a count of ten or more. The rearrangement uses TRBV19 and TRBJ1-1, with a possible D match to TRBD1 (5 bases). The CDR3 spans 14 residues. From germline, CDR1 is LNHDA and CDR2 SQIVND (reference sequence). Deletions cut 7 bases from V and 4 bases from J, with 16 bases between. The CDR3 sequence is CASTSRGESTEAFF. CDR3 in DNA: TGTGCCAGTACCTCTCGGGGGGAGTCCACTGAAGCTTTCTTT.

In this sample, this clonotype turned up many times. The chain joins TRBV12-5 to TRBJ1-1, with D maybe TRBD1 (6 bases). Deletions cut 4 bases from V and 2 bases from J, with 17 bases between. From germline, CDR1 is LGHNT and CDR2 FRNRAP. The CDR3 runs to 16 residues. CDR3 sequence reads: CASGSMKTGPNTEAFF. CDR3 in DNA: TGTGCTAGTGGTTCGATGAAGACAGGACCCAACACTGAAGCTTTCTTT. Based on the CDR3 plus reference TRBV12-5 and TRBJ1-1, the full variable domain is DARVTQTPRHKVTEMGQEVTMRCQPILGHNTVFWYRQTMMQGLELLAYFRNRAPLDDSGMPKDRFSAEMPDATLATLKIQPSEPRDSAVYFCASGSMKTGPNTEAFFGQGTRLTVV.

This clonotype was counted at least ten times. The CDR3 nucleotides read TGTGCCAGCAGCCAAGTTTTGAAACAGGCGAACACTGAAGCTTTCTTT. Residues: CASSQVLKQANTEAFF. This sequence joins TRBV14 and TRBJ1-1, with a weak D call TRBD1 (5 bases). Germline CDR1 SGHDN, CDR2 FVKESK. This CDR3 is built from 16 residues. Trimming removed 1 base from V and 1 base from J, with 13 bases in between.

This clonotype was found many times. J is TRBJ2-7 and V is TRBV28; no clear D gene. CDR3 length: 10 residues. Germline V CDR1 and CDR2: MDHEN, SYDVKM. Between the trimmed V and J ends, which lost 8 bases and 3 bases, there was a span of 5 bases. CDR3 bases: TGTGCCAGCGGGCGCTACGAGCAGTACTTC. Residues: CASGRYEQYF.

Many counts were recorded for this clonotype. The V and J genes are TRBV24-1 and TRBJ2-1; TRBD2 aligns across 7 bases. Germline values: CDR1 KGHDR, CDR2 SFDVKD. V was clipped by 2 bases and J by 8 bases; unmatched bases: 11. The CDR3 contains 16 residues. CDR3 nucleotide sequence: TGTGCCACCAGTGATTCCCGGACTAGAGTGGGATATGAGCAGTTCTTC. This codes for CATSDSRTRVGYEQFF.

The CDR3 region is CATSELRPRAEQFF. The CDR3 DNA reads as TGTGCCACCAGTGAGTTGAGACCCAGGGCTGAGCAGTTCTTC. V and J are TRBV24-1 and TRBJ2-1, with D maybe TRBD1 (5 bases). The CDR3 has 14 amino acids. Deletions cut 4 bases from V and 9 bases from J, with 15 bases between. Germline CDR1 KGHDR, CDR2 SFDVKD.

This clonotype was seen repeatedly, ten times or more. The chain joins TRBV12-3 or TRBV12-4 to TRBJ2-7; unclear D gene. V shed 3 bases and J shed 6 bases, with 12 bases lying between them. This CDR3 comprises 13 residues. The CDR3 loop reads CASSLGRAVEQYF. The CDR3 DNA reads as TGTGCCAGCAGTTTGGGTCGGGCTGTCGAGCAGTACTTC.

The CDR3 loop is CATSDWGTSVDNEQFF. CDR3 bases: TGTGCCACCAGTGATTGGGGGACTAGCGTTGACAATGAGCAGTTCTTC. The V and J genes are TRBV24-1 and TRBJ2-1, with 10 bases matching TRBD2. J lost 5 bases, V lost 2 bases, and 5 bases had no gene match. Germline V lookup: CDR1 KGHDR, CDR2 SFDVKD. The CDR3 sequence is 16 residues long.

This clonotype was recorded at least ten times. The V and J genes are TRBV7-8 and TRBJ2-1; 13 bases agree with TRBD2. CDR1 SGHVS and CDR2 FQNEAQ come from the germline V gene. The V gene end was trimmed by 5 bases and the J gene end by 4 bases; junction bases not matched to a gene: 5. There are 16 residues in the CDR3. The CDR3 coding sequence is TGTGCCAGCAGCCTCGGGACTAGCGGGATTTACAATGAGCAGTTCTTC. It yields the protein CASSLGTSGIYNEQFF. Combining the CDR3 with reference TRBV7-8 and TRBJ2-1 gives the whole variable domain GAGVSQSPRYKVAKRGQDVALRCDPISGHVSLFWYQQALGQGPEFLTYFQNEAQLDKSGLPSDRFFAERPEGSVSTLKIQRTQQEDSAVYLCASSLGTSGIYNEQFFGPGTRLTVL.

This clonotype was seen only a few times. With a much larger clone just one base away, this may be a read error. The CDR3 DNA reads TGTGCCTGGGGTGTGGTCGGGGGAAATCAGCCCCAGCATTTT. Amino acid sequence: CAWGVVGGNQPQHF. This chain connects TRBV30 to TRBJ1-5, with D perhaps matching TRBD1 (5 bases). Per germline, CDR1 GTSNPN and CDR2 SVGIG (reference sequence). The length of the CDR3 is 14 residues.

There are many counts of this clonotype. The chain is built from TRBV20-1 and TRBJ2-1; D unresolved. Trimming removed 2 bases from V and 7 bases from J, with 9 bases in between. CDR1 is DFQATT, CDR2 SNEGSKA, per germline (reference sequence). This CDR3 comprises 12 residues. CDR3 nucleotides: TGCAGTGCTAGACCTCCTGGGAATGAGCAGTTCTTC. This translates into CSARPPGNEQFF.

Concerning this clonotype: A much larger clone differs by one base, so this may be a read error. This chain connects TRBV7-2 to TRBJ2-1; D may be TRBD1 or TRBD2 (6 bases each). The CDR3 spans 15 residues. CDR1 SGHTA and CDR2 FQGNSA come from the germline V gene. The DNA of the CDR3 is TGTGCCAGCAGCCCGGGGGCAGACGTCTACAATGAGCGGTTCTTC. It codes for CASSPGADVYNERFF.

The sample holds many counts of this clonotype. The rearrangement uses TRBV27 and TRBJ1-1, with unresolved D. Trimming took off 5 bases at V and 4 bases at J, with 17 bases between the two ends. This CDR3 region has 15 residues. The germline CDR1 and CDR2 sequences are MNHEY and SMNVEV (reference sequence). This CDR3 is CASSPGKGWATEAFF. The CDR3 nucleotides read TGTGCCAGCAGTCCCGGGAAAGGGTGGGCCACTGAAGCTTTCTTT.

Details on this clonotype: A much bigger clone sits one base away, suggesting this may be a read error. The J gene is TRBJ2-1, the V gene TRBV12-3 or TRBV12-4; no reliable D call. Gene TRBJ2-7 matches the end of the DNA better, so the J call may be wrong. The CDR3 spans 13 residues. CDR3 coding DNA: TGTGCCAGCAGCCAAGAAGAAGTGAATGAGCAGTACTTC. It yields the protein CASSQEEVNEQYF.

In this sample, this clonotype turned up many times. The genes are TRBV9 and TRBJ2-1, with 8 positions matching TRBD2. The CDR3 is 19 amino acids. Germline CDR1 is SGDLS and CDR2 is YYNGEE. The trim removed 0 bases at V and 7 bases at J, leaving 18 bases unmatched. The CDR3 DNA sequence: TGTGCCAGCAGCGTAGTTCCCGGTGAAGGACTAGCTGTGATGAATGAGCAGTTCTTC. Protein: CASSVVPGEGLAVMNEQFF. Drawing the rest from reference TRBV9 and TRBJ2-1, the complete variable domain is DSGVTQTPKHLITATGQRVTLRCSPRSGDLSVYWYQQSLDQGLQFLIQYYNGEERAKGNILERFSAQQFPDLHSELNLSSLELGDSALYFCASSVVPGEGLAVMNEQFFGPGTRLTVL.

In this sample, this clonotype turned up many times. The chain combines TRBV29-1 with TRBJ1-1; D might be TRBD1 (6 bases). V lost 7 bases and J lost 2, with 14 bases in between. Germline V gene data show CDR1 as SQVTM and CDR2 as ANQGSEA. The CDR3 has 13 amino acids. The CDR3 coding sequence is TGCAGCGCAACTTTGACAGGAAACACTGAAGCTTTCTTT. Translation: CSATLTGNTEAFF.

This clonotype was seen many times. The chain couples TRBV12-3 or TRBV12-4 to TRBJ1-1; D is perhaps TRBD1 (5 bases). V lost 6 bases and J 4 bases, leaving 15 bases between the germline ends. This CDR3 is 14 amino acids long. CDR3 in DNA: TGTGCCAGCAGGACAGTCGCGGGGACCACTGAAGCTTTCTTT. Amino acid sequence: CASRTVAGTTEAFF.

This clonotype was seen many times. The J gene is TRBJ1-1, the V gene TRBV27; D unclear. The CDR3 has 14 residues. The germline V gene has CDR1 MNHEY and CDR2 SMNVEV (reference sequence). Trimming cost V 8 bases and J 2 bases, with 15 bases left between them. The CDR3 DNA reads as TGTGCCAGCGCACCCCGACACGTAAACACTGAAGCTTTCTTT. It yields the protein CASAPRHVNTEAFF.

Worth noting for this clonotype: Since the CDR3 does not end with the conserved phenylalanine or tryptophan, this likely comes from a read error. The genes are TRBV5-1 and TRBJ2-5; TRBD2 aligns across 8 bases. CDR1 and CDR2 (germline): SGHRS, YFSETQ. The CDR3 is 13 residues long. V shed 4 bases, J shed 5 bases, and the junction held 4 bases outside the gene matches. The CDR3 here is CASSDSGTETQYL. CDR3 nucleotide sequence: TGCGCCAGCAGCGATAGCGGGACGGAGACCCAGTACCTC.

This clonotype was observed many times. The chain joins TRBV11-2 to TRBJ2-1; D possibly corresponds to TRBD2 (6 bases). Trimming pared 5 bases from V and 9 bases from J, leaving 17 bases between. CDR3 size: 14 residues. CDR1 and CDR2 from the germline V gene are SGHAT and FQNNGV. CDR3: CASSRTGDSFEQFF. The CDR3 DNA sequence: TGTGCCAGCAGCCGGACGGGGGATAGTTTTGAGCAGTTCTTC.